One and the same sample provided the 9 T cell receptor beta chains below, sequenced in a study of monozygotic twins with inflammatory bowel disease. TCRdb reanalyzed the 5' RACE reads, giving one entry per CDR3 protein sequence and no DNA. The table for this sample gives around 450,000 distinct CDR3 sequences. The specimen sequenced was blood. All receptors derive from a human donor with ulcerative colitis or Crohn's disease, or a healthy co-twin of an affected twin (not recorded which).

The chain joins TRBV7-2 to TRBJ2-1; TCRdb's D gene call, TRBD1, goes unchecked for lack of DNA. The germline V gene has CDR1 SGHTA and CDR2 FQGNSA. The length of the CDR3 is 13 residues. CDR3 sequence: CASRSRRGSEQFF.

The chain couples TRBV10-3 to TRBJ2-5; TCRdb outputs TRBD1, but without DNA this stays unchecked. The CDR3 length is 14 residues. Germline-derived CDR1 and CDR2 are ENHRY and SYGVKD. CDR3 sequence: CAISTPGARGTQYF.

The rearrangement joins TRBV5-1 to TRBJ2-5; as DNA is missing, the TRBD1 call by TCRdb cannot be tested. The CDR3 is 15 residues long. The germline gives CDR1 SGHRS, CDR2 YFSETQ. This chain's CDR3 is CASSTNFRGQETQYF.

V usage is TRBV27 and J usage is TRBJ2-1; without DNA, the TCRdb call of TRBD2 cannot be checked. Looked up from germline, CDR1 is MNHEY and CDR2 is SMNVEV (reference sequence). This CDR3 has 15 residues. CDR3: CASSSLDSLYNEQFF.

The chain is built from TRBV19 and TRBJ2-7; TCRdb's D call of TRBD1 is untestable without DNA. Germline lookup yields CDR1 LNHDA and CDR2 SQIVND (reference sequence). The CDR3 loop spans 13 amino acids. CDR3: CASGTGVSYEQYF.

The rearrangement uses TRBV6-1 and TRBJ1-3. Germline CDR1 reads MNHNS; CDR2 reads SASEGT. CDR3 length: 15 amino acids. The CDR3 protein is CASRTVQSSGNTIYF.

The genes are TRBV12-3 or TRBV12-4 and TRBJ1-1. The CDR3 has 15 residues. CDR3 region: CASSLALGGRAEAFF.

CDR3 sequence reads: CASSQDLGTHYEQYF. The chain couples TRBV4-2 to TRBJ2-7. The CDR3 loop spans 15 amino acids. Per germline, CDR1 LGHNA and CDR2 YNFKEQ.

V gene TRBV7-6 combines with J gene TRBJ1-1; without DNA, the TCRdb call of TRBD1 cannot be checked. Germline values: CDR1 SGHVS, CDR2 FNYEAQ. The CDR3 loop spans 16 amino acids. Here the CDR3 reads CASRRTGGVKDTEAFF.